The rows below give T cell receptor beta chains drawn from one sample of a study of control samples from healthy donors and cancer patients. Sequencing used immunoSEQ multiplex PCR; TCRdb keeps in-frame clones, though not all of them. The sample yields about 86,000 clones, 94% seen once. Sequenced: blood. These TCRs come from a woman aged 18-29 years in good health. Each CDR3 is given with its conserved first and last residue. Each record gives: clone size, CDR3 length, D gene, J gene, V gene, CDR3 DNA, CDR3 protein. A D gene is named only where the DNA matches it firmly. Where a row states a size, it is once, few, many or the class of an expanded clone; other rows omit it.

>-|15|-|TRBJ2-5|TRBV5-1
TGCGCCAGCAGCTTGGGGGTAGCGGCCCAAGAGACCCAGTACTTC
CASSLGVAAQETQYF
>-|12|-|TRBJ2-1|TRBV10-3
TGTGCCATTGGAGCCTCCTACAATGAGCAGTTCTTC
CAIGASYNEQFF
>-|17|TRBD2|TRBJ2-3|TRBV25-1
TGTGCCAGCAGTGAGGACCCCGTAGGGCGGGAGGGCAATACGCAGTATTTT
CASSEDPVGREGNTQYF
>-|13|-|TRBJ2-7|TRBV19
TGTGCCAGTAGTATCGGGCCTTACTACGAGCAGTACTTC
CASSIGPYYEQYF
>-|16|-|TRBJ1-5|TRBV27
TGTGCCAGCAGCGAAGACATCAGGGATAGCAATCAGCCCCAGCATTTT
CASSEDIRDSNQPQHF
>-|16|TRBD1|TRBJ2-2|TRBV5-4
TGTGCCAGCAGCTCCATGGGACAGAGGAACACCGGGGAGCTGTTTTTT
CASSSMGQRNTGELFF
>few|15|-|TRBJ2-3|TRBV7-2
TGTGCCAGCAGCTGGGGCGGCAGGAGCACAGATACGCAGTATTTT
CASSWGGRSTDTQYF
>-|16|-|TRBJ1-2|TRBV5-4
TGTGCCAGCAGGTACCAAGAGGGGCTCCTGGCCTATGGCTACACCTTC
CASRYQEGLLAYGYTF
>once|13|-|TRBJ1-1|TRBV11-3
TGTGCCAGCAGCTTAGTGAGGGCCTCTGAAGCTTTCTTT
CASSLVRASEAFF
>-|12|-|TRBJ1-6|TRBV28
TGTGCCAGCAGTTTGGGGCGATCACCCCTCCACTTT
CASSLGRSPLHF
>-|13|-|TRBJ1-4|TRBV2
TGTGCCAGCAAAGGGGGGTCAAATGAAAAACTGTTTTTT
CASKGGSNEKLFF